The rows below give T cell receptor beta chains drawn from one sample of a study of early T cells in non-severe SARS-CoV-2 infection. One entry per CDR3 protein results from TCRdb running MiXCR on the 5' RACE reads. Of about 35,000 distinct CDR3 sequences in the sample, about 5% were seen once. The sample consisted of whole blood. All receptors derive from an adult who was a healthcare worker with PCR-confirmed SARS-CoV-2 infection or an uninfected control (not recorded which). Both conserved end residues are part of each CDR3. The D gene is left open where the match is weak. Some rows have no size entry. The others give once, few or many, or a class for an expanded clone.

D gene	clone size	V gene	J gene	CDR3 protein	CDR3 DNA
TRBD2	.	TRBV20-1	TRBJ2-5	CSARAPTSGGMRETQYF	TGCAGTGCTAGAGCCCCAACTAGCGGGGGAATGAGGGAGACCCAGTACTTC
TRBD2	many	TRBV4-1	TRBJ2-5	CASSQVERGETQYF	TGCGCCAGCAGCCAAGTGGAGCGGGGAGAGACCCAGTACTTC
.	few	TRBV5-6	TRBJ2-7	CASLSGGSYEQYF	TGTGCCAGCCTTTCCGGGGGATCCTACGAGCAGTACTTC
.	.	TRBV5-4	TRBJ2-1	CASSLRLSNEQFF	TGTGCCAGCAGCCTACGGCTCAGCAATGAGCAGTTCTTC
TRBD2	once	TRBV28	TRBJ2-3	CASSLPSGGVDRKYF	TGTGCCAGCAGTTTGCCTAGCGGGGGGGTAGATCGGAAGTATTTT
.	.	TRBV5-8	TRBJ1-4	CASSPGRGFATNEKLFF	TGTGCCAGCAGCCCAGGGAGAGGATTTGCAACTAATGAAAAACTGTTTTTT
.	many	TRBV7-6	TRBJ2-2	CASSLTRPGQNTGELFF	TGTGCCAGCAGCTTAACGCGTCCGGGACAGAACACCGGGGAGCTGTTTTTT
TRBD2	many	TRBV7-9	TRBJ2-7	CASSPFLAGAYEQYF	TGTGCCAGCAGCCCCTTTCTAGCGGGGGCCTACGAGCAGTACTTC
TRBD2	.	TRBV2	TRBJ2-2	CASTGTSGNTGELFF	TGTGCCAGCACCGGGACTAGCGGTAACACCGGGGAGCTGTTTTTT
.	many	TRBV14	TRBJ1-6	CASRLGVSPLHF	TGTGCCAGCAGGCTTGGGGTTTCACCCCTCCACTTT
TRBD1	many	TRBV6-1	TRBJ2-2	CASPQGDRVGGELFF	TGTGCCAGCCCTCAGGGGGACAGGGTTGGCGGGGAGCTGTTTTTT
.	few	TRBV12-3/TRBV12-4	TRBJ2-1	CASSFRGHEQFF	TGTGCCAGCAGTTTTCGGGGTCATGAGCAGTTCTTC
TRBD2	many	TRBV20-1	TRBJ2-1	CSAPSSLPLTSGTMSYNEQFF	TGCAGTGCTCCCTCGAGTCTCCCCCTGACTAGCGGGACCATGTCCTACAATGAGCAGTTCTTC
TRBD1	.	TRBV10-3	TRBJ1-3	CAIRATGGTWDTIYF	TGTGCCATCAGGGCGACAGGGGGCACATGGGACACCATATATTTT
TRBD2	.	TRBV6-1	TRBJ2-1	CASSERSGGINEQFF	TGTGCCAGCAGTGAACGGAGCGGGGGTATAAATGAGCAGTTCTTC
.	many	TRBV18	TRBJ2-3	CASSPQGSDTQYF	TGTGCCAGCTCACCACAGGGGTCCGATACGCAGTATTTT
TRBD1	many	TRBV20-1	TRBJ2-7	CSASTRQGRGQYF	TGCAGTGCTTCGACCCGACAGGGCCGGGGGCAGTACTTC
TRBD2	.	TRBV20-1	TRBJ2-7	CSAINPRGGEYEQYF	TGCAGTGCCATCAACCCTCGCGGGGGGGAGTACGAGCAGTACTTC
TRBD1	.	TRBV5-1	TRBJ1-1	CASSWTDRDTEAFF	TGCGCCAGCAGCTGGACGGACAGGGATACTGAAGCTTTCTTT
TRBD1	medium-sized	TRBV7-3	TRBJ2-6	CASSQRTGGAGPGANVLTF	TGTGCCAGCAGCCAACGAACAGGGGGCGCAGGCCCTGGGGCCAACGTCCTGACTTTC
.	few	TRBV5-5	TRBJ1-5	CASSPRGQGNQPQHF	TGTGCCAGCAGCCCCCGCGGGCAGGGGAATCAGCCCCAGCATTTT
.	many	TRBV6-1	TRBJ2-7	CASSPGGQGRYEQYF	TGTGCCAGCAGCCCCGGGGGGCAGGGAAGGTACGAGCAGTACTTC